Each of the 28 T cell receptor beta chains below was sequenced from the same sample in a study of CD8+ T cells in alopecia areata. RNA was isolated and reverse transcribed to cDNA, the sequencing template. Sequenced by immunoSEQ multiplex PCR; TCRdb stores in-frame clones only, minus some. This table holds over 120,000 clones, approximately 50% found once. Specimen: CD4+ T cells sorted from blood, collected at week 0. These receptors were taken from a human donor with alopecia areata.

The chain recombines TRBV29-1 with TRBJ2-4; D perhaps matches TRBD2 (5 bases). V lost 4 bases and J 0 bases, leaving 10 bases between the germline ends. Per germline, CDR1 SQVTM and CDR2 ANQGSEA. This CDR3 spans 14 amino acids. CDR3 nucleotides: TGCAGCGTTGTTGTTGGACTAGCCAAAAACATTCAGTACTTC. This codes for CSVVVGLAKNIQYF.

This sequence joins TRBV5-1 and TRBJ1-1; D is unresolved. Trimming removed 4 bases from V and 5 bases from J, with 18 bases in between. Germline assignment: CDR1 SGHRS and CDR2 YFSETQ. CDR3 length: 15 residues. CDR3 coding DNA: TGCGCCAGCAGCCGCGGTCCGGCCTCGGCGACTGAAGCTTTCTTT. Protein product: CASSRGPASATEAFF.

This chain's CDR3 is CASTTGGGQETQYF. In DNA form, the CDR3 reads TGTGCCAGCACCACAGGAGGCGGCCAAGAGACCCAGTACTTC. The chain joins TRBV2 to TRBJ2-5; D possibly matches TRBD1 or TRBD2 (5 bases each). Trimming shortened V by 7 bases and J by 1 base, and 13 bases separated the two germline ends. This CDR3 is 14 amino acids long. Germline loops: CDR1 SNHLY, CDR2 FYNNEI. The variable domain in full, completed from reference TRBV2 and TRBJ2-5, reads EPEVTQTPSHQVTQMGQEVILRCVPISNHLYFYWYRQILGQKVEFLVSFYNNEISEKSEIFDDQFSVERPDGSNFTLKIRSTKLEDSAMYFCASTTGGGQETQYFGPGTRLLVL.

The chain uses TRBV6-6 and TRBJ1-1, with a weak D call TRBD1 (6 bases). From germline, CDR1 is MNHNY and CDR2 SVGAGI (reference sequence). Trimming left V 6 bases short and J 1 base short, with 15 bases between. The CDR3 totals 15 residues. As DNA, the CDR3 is TGTGCCAGCAGGTCCCCGGGACACGCGAACACTGAAGCTTTCTTT. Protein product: CASRSPGHANTEAFF.

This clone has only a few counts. The CDR3 here is CSVLTARNYEQYF. In DNA form, the CDR3 reads TGCAGCGTCTTAACGGCCAGAAACTACGAGCAGTACTTC. The chain uses TRBV29-1 and TRBJ2-7; no clear D. This CDR3 is built from 13 residues. CDR1 and CDR2 (germline): SQVTM, ANQGSEA. Deletions cut 6 bases from V and 3 bases from J, with 15 bases between.

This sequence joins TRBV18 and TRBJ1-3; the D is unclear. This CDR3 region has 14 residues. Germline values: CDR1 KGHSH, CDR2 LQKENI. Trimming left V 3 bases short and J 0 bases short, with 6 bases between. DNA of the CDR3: TGTGCCAGCTCACCCGGCAGCTCTGGAAACACCATATATTTT. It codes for CASSPGSSGNTIYF.

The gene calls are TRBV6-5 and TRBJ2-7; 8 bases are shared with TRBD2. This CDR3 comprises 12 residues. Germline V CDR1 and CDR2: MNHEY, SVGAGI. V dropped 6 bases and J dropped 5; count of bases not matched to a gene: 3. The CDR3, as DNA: TGTGCCAGCAGACGTAGCGGGAACGAGCAGTACTTC. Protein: CASRRSGNEQYF.

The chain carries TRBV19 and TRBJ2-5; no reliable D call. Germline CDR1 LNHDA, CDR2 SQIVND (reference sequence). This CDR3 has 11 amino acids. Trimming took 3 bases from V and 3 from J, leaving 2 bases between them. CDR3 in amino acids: CASSIEETQYF. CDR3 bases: TGTGCCAGTAGTATTGAAGAGACCCAGTACTTC.

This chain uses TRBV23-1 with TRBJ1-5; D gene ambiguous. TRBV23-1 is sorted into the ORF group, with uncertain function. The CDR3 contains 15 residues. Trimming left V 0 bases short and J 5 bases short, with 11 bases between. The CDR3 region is CASSQSGGSDQPQHF. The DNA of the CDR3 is TGCGCCAGCAGTCAATCGGGAGGGAGCGATCAGCCCCAGCATTTT.

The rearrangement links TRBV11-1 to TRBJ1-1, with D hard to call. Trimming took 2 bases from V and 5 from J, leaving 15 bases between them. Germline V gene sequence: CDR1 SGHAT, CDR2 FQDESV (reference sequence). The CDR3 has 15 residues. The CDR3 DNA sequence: TGTGCCAGCAGCTTATCTCGGGTCTCGTTAACTGAAGCTTTCTTT. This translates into CASSLSRVSLTEAFF.

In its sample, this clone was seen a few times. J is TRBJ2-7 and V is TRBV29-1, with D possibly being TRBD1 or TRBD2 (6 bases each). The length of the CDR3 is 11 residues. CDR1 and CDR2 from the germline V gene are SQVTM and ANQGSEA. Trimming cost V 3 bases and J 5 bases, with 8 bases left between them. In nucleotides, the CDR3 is TGCAGCGTTGAGGAGGGGGACGAGCAGTACTTC. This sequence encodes CSVEEGDEQYF.

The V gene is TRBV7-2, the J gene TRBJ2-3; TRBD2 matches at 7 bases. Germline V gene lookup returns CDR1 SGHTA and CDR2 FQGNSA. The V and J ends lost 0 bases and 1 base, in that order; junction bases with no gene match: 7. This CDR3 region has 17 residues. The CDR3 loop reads CASSLAPASGRTDTQYF. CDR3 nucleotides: TGTGCCAGCAGCTTAGCGCCAGCTAGCGGTCGCACAGATACGCAGTATTTT.

CDR3 sequence (DNA): TGTGCCAGCAGCGTTAGCCTAGCGGGAGAAGAGACCCAGTACTTC. Its translation is CASSVSLAGEETQYF. This chain connects TRBV9 to TRBJ2-5; 10 bases map to TRBD2. V lost 2 bases to trimming and J lost 3 bases; unmatched junction nucleotides: 4. This CDR3 contains 15 residues. Germline CDR1 reads SGDLS; CDR2 reads YYNGEE.

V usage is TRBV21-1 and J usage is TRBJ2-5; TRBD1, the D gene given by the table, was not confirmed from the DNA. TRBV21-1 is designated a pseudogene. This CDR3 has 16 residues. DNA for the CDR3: TGTGCCAGCAGCAAAGGGGACAGGGAAGGTCGAGAGACCCAGTACTTC. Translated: CASSKGDREGRETQYF.

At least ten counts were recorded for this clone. CDR3 bases: TGTGCCAGCAGCTTAGCTCAGCCTAGGATTCAGTACTTC. Translation gives CASSLAQPRIQYF. The chain recombines TRBV7-9 with TRBJ2-4; D is unresolved. Trimming took 0 bases from V and 10 from J, leaving 10 bases between them. The germline V gene has CDR1 SEHNR and CDR2 FQNEAQ (reference sequence). The CDR3 length is 13 residues. Drawing the rest from reference TRBV7-9 and TRBJ2-4, the complete variable domain is DTGVSQNPRHKITKRGQNVTFRCDPISEHNRLYWYRQTLGQGPEFLTYFQNEAQLEKSRLLSDRFSAERPKGSFSTLEIQRTEQGDSAMYLCASSLAQPRIQYFGAGTRLSVL.

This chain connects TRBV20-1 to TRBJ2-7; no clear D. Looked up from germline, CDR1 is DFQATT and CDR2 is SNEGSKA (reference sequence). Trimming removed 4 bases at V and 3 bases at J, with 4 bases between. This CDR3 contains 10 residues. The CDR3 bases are TGCAGTGCTACGGACTACGAGCAGTACTTC. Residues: CSATDYEQYF.

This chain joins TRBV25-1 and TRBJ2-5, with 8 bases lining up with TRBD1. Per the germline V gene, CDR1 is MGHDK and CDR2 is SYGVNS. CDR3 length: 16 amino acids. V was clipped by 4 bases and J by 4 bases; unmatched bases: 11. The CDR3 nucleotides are TGTGCCAGCAGTGGATCACCGGGACAGGTTGGAGAGACCCAGTACTTC. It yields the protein CASSGSPGQVGETQYF. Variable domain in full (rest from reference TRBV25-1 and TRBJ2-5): EADIYQTPRYLVIGTGKKITLECSQTMGHDKMYWYQQDPGMELHLIHYSYGVNSTEKGDLSSESTVSRIRTEHFPLTLESARPSHTSQYLCASSGSPGQVGETQYFGPGTRLLVL.

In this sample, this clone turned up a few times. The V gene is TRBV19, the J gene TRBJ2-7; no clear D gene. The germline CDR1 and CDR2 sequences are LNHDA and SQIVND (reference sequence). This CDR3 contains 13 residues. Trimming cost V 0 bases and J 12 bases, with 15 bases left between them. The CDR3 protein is CASSIDPGSPLYF. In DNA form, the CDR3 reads TGTGCCAGTAGTATAGATCCCGGAAGTCCGCTGTACTTC.

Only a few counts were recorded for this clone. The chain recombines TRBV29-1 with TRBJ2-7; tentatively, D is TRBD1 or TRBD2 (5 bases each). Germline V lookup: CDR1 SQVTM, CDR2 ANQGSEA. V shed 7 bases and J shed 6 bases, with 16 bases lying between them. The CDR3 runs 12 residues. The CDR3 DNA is TGCAGCGCCAGAGGGCAGGGCGGCGAGCAGTACTTC. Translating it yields CSARGQGGEQYF.

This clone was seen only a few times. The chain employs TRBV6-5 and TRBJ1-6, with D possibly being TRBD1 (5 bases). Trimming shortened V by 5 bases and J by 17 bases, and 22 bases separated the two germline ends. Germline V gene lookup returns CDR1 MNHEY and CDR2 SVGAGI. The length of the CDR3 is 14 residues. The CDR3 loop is CASSRSRGLGAVHF. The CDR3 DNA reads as TGTGCCAGCAGTCGATCCCGTGGCCTAGGGGCAGTCCACTTT.

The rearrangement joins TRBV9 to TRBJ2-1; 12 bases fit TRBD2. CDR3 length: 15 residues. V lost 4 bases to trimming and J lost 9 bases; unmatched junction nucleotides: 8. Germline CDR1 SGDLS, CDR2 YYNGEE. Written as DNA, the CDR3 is TGTGCCAGCAGCACCGGACTAGCGGGAATGAGTGAGCAGTTCTTC. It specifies CASSTGLAGMSEQFF.

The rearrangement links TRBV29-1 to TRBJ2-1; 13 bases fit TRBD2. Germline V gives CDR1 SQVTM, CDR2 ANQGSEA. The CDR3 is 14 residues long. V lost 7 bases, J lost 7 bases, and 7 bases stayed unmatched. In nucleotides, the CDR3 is TGCAGCGGGACCGGGACTAGCGGGACGAATGAGCAGTTCTTC. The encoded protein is CSGTGTSGTNEQFF.

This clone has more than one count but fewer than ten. CDR3 in amino acids: CASSLDRDGYGYTF. In DNA, the CDR3 is TGTGCCAGCTCACTCGACAGGGACGGCTATGGCTACACCTTC. The chain is built from TRBV18 and TRBJ1-2; 7 positions match TRBD1. CDR1 is KGHSH, CDR2 LQKENI, per germline. With V trimmed by 4 bases and J by 4 bases, 6 bases remained unmatched. This CDR3 spans 14 amino acids.

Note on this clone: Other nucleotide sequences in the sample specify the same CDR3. The CDR3 here is CATSRDFSNQPQHF. CDR3 bases: TGTGCCACCAGCAGAGATTTCTCTAATCAGCCCCAGCATTTT. This sequence joins TRBV15 and TRBJ1-5; no clear D gene. The CDR3 sequence is 14 residues long. The germline V gene encodes CDR1 LNHNV and CDR2 YYDKDF (reference sequence). V dropped 0 bases and J dropped 4 bases, with 7 bases sitting between them.

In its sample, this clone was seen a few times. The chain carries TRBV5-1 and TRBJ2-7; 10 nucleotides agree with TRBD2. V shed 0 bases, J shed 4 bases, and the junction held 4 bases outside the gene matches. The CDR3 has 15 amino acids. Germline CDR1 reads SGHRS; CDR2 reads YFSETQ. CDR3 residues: CASSLEPSGSYEQYF. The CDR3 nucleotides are TGCGCCAGCAGCTTGGAGCCTAGCGGGAGTTACGAGCAGTACTTC.

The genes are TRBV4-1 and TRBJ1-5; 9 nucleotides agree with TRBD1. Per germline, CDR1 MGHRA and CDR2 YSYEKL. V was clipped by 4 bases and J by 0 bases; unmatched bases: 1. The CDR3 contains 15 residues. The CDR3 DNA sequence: TGCGCCAGCAGCCGACAGGGGGATAGCAATCAGCCCCAGCATTTT. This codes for CASSRQGDSNQPQHF.

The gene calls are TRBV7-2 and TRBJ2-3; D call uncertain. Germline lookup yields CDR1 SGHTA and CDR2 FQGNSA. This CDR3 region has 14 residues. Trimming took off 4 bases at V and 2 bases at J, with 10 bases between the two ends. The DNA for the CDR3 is TGTGCCAGCAGCTCCGCCGACACCACAGATACGCAGTATTTT. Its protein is CASSSADTTDTQYF.

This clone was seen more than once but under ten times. The CDR3 here is CASSFGLGDRGPDTQYF. CDR3 sequence (DNA): TGTGCCAGCAGCTTTGGGTTGGGGGACAGGGGACCAGATACGCAGTATTTT. This chain links TRBV7-3 with TRBJ2-3, with 10 bases matching TRBD1. From germline, CDR1 is SGHTA and CDR2 FQGTGA. The CDR3 covers 17 residues. Unmatched junction bases numbered 10, after V lost 3 bases and J lost 4 bases. The entire variable domain, with the rest obtained from reference TRBV7-3 and TRBJ2-3, is as follows: GAGVSQTPSNKVTEKGKYVELRCDPISGHTALYWYRQSLGQGPEFLIYFQGTGAADDSGLPNDRFFAVRPEGSVSTLKIQRTERGDSAVYLCASSFGLGDRGPDTQYFGPGTRLTVL.